Shown below are 19 T cell receptor beta chains from a single sample sequenced in a study of blood T cell repertoires in COVID-19. This table comes from immunoSEQ multiplex PCR, and its TCRdb copy is limited to in-frame clones, with some not included. The sample contains about 300,000 clones, nearly 90% of which appear only once. Input material: PBMCs or T cells enriched from blood (not recorded which). These receptors all come from a woman in her twenties or thirties who had recovered from COVID-19.

The V call is TRBV6-5, the J call TRBJ1-5, with no clear D. Between the trimmed V and J ends, which lost 6 bases and 7 bases, there was a span of 10 bases. Germline values: CDR1 MNHEY, CDR2 SVGAGI. The CDR3 spans 12 residues. Written as DNA, the CDR3 is TGTGCCAGCAGGGACGGGGTGCAGCCCCAGCATTTT. This gives the protein CASRDGVQPQHF.

This chain links TRBV6-1 with TRBJ1-2, with D maybe TRBD1 (6 bases). This CDR3 spans 16 amino acids. CDR1 is MNHNS and CDR2 is SASEGT in the germline V gene. V lost 6 bases and J 1 base, leaving 18 bases between the germline ends. The CDR3 coding sequence is TGTGCCAGCAGCGAATCCGGGACAAGTCTTAACTATGGCTACACCTTC. This sequence encodes CASSESGTSLNYGYTF.

The chain is built from TRBV9 and TRBJ2-2; no clear D. The CDR3 is made up of 14 amino acids. V shed 2 bases and J shed 6 bases, with 11 bases lying between them. Germline V gene sequence: CDR1 SGDLS, CDR2 YYNGEE. DNA of the CDR3: TGTGCCAGCAGCGTGGAAACCCGGGCCGGGGAGCTGTTTTTT. This gives the protein CASSVETRAGELFF.

The chain joins TRBV6-6 to TRBJ2-1; D is ambiguous. CDR1 is MNHNY, CDR2 SVGAGI, per germline (reference sequence). V was cut by 5 bases and J by 6 bases, with 11 bases left in between. The CDR3 consists of 13 residues. The CDR3 DNA follows: TGTGCCAGCAGTCGGGTCTTCGGCAATGAGCAGTTCTTC. Translating it yields CASSRVFGNEQFF.

The genes are TRBV19 and TRBJ2-1; perhaps TRBD1 as D (5 bases). This CDR3 spans 10 amino acids. Trimming stripped 4 bases from V and 10 bases from J, with 5 bases between. Per germline, CDR1 LNHDA and CDR2 SQIVND (reference sequence). In nucleotides, the CDR3 is TGTGCCAGTAGTAACAGGGAGCAGTTCTTC. This codes for CASSNREQFF.

The chain joins TRBV9 to TRBJ1-5, with TRBD1 as a possible D gene (5 bases). Trimming shortened V by 4 bases and J by 7 bases, and 15 bases separated the two germline ends. This CDR3 comprises 14 residues. Germline CDR1 reads SGDLS; CDR2 reads YYNGEE. CDR3 sequence: CASSSGGAVQPQHF. The CDR3 region has the DNA TGTGCCAGCAGCTCAGGCGGGGCAGTCCAGCCCCAGCATTTT.

The genes are TRBV19 and TRBJ1-2; 9 nucleotides line up with TRBD1. After removal of 5 bases from V and 8 bases from J, the junction contained 3 bases not matched to a gene. Germline V gene sequence: CDR1 LNHDA, CDR2 SQIVND (reference sequence). This CDR3 is 12 amino acids long. CDR3 coding DNA: TGTGCCAGTAGTTGGACAGGGGCAGGCTACACCTTC. The encoded protein is CASSWTGAGYTF.

The chain links TRBV24-1 to TRBJ1-1; unclear D gene. The CDR3 totals 12 residues. Germline CDR1 is KGHDR and CDR2 is SFDVKD. V lost 1 base and J 10 bases, leaving 9 bases between the germline ends. CDR3 sequence reads: CATSDFAERAFF. The CDR3 nucleotides read TGTGCCACCAGTGATTTCGCGGAGAGAGCTTTCTTT.

In regard to this clone: Other nucleotide sequences from this sample produce the same CDR3. The rearrangement links TRBV5-6 to TRBJ1-6, with D unclear. Germline assignment: CDR1 SGHDT and CDR2 YYEEEE. Trimming removed 3 bases from V and 0 bases from J, with 7 bases in between. The CDR3 totals 15 residues. The CDR3 DNA follows: TGTGCCAGCAGCTATAGCGGCTCCTATAATTCACCCCTCCACTTT. As protein: CASSYSGSYNSPLHF.

This chain joins TRBV6-4 and TRBJ2-7; 9 bases agree with TRBD2. Losses at the gene ends were 2 bases for V and 2 bases for J; bases not matched to a gene: 1. This CDR3 contains 14 residues. Germline V gene lookup returns CDR1 MRHNA and CDR2 SNTAGT. CDR3 bases: TGTGCCAGCAGTGACCCTAGCGGGGCCTACGAGCAGTACTTC. It translates to CASSDPSGAYEQYF.

This clone has a handful of counts. This rearrangement joins TRBV5-8 to TRBJ1-5; 8 positions agree with TRBD1. In germline, CDR1 is SGHTS, CDR2 YDEGEE. Trimming cost V 3 bases and J 4 bases; bases outside gene matches: 9. The CDR3 extends over 16 amino acids. The CDR3 sequence: CASSSGQGNFNQPQHF. In DNA, the CDR3 is TGTGCCAGCAGCTCAGGACAGGGCAATTTTAATCAGCCCCAGCATTTT.

This rearrangement joins TRBV7-9 to TRBJ1-3; no firm D call. The CDR3 has 13 amino acids. V was clipped by 5 bases and J by 4 bases, with 9 bases between them. Germline CDR1 and CDR2: SEHNR and FQNEAQ (reference sequence). CDR3 DNA: TGTGCCAGCAGCAGAGGAGGGGGAAACACCATATATTTT. This gives the protein CASSRGGGNTIYF.

V and J are TRBV28 and TRBJ1-1; D uncertain. Trimming left V 6 bases short and J 1 base short, with 9 bases between. Germline-derived CDR1 and CDR2 are MDHEN and SYDVKM. The CDR3 runs to 13 residues. The CDR3: CASRVQTNTEAFF. CDR3 sequence (DNA): TGTGCCAGCAGAGTACAGACGAACACTGAAGCTTTCTTT.

V is TRBV6-5 and J is TRBJ1-3; 8 positions match TRBD1. The CDR3 is 15 amino acids. Unmatched junction bases numbered 6, after V lost 4 bases and J lost 4 bases. Germline V gene data show CDR1 as MNHEY and CDR2 as SVGAGI. CDR3 sequence: CASSLSTGVGNTIYF. In nucleotides, the CDR3 is TGTGCCAGCAGTTTATCGACAGGGGTCGGAAACACCATATATTTT.

The chain combines TRBV6-1 with TRBJ1-1; a weak D match, TRBD1 (6 bases). Germline-derived CDR1 and CDR2 are MNHNS and SASEGT. CDR3 length equals 13 residues. V dropped 3 bases and J dropped 6 bases, with 11 bases sitting between them. CDR3 coding DNA: TGTGCCAGCAGTGACAGGGGCCGATCTGAAGCTTTCTTT. This translates into CASSDRGRSEAFF.

The chain is built from TRBV30 and TRBJ2-1; TRBD2 is a possible D gene (6 bases). Trimming cost V 3 bases and J 3 bases, with 18 bases left between them. The CDR3 loop spans 16 amino acids. Germline CDR1 reads GTSNPN; CDR2 reads SVGIG (reference sequence). The CDR3 loop reads CAWRDSGERGYNEQFF. The CDR3 bases are TGTGCCTGGAGGGACTCGGGGGAACGAGGCTACAATGAGCAGTTCTTC. Full variable domain (missing parts from reference TRBV30 and TRBJ2-1): SQTIHQWPATLVQPVGSPLSLECTVEGTSNPNLYWYRQAAGRGLQLLFYSVGIGQISSEVPQNLSASRPQDRQFILSSKKLLLSDSGFYLCAWRDSGERGYNEQFFGPGTRLTVL.

The V and J genes are TRBV7-2 and TRBJ1-4; weak D call: TRBD1 (5 bases). With 3 bases removed from V and 5 bases from J, the gap between germline ends came to 13 bases. Germline values: CDR1 SGHTA, CDR2 FQGNSA. The CDR3 loop spans 15 amino acids. For the CDR3, the DNA is TGTGCCAGCAGCTTTTTGCAGGGATCCAATGAAAAACTGTTTTTT. It yields the protein CASSFLQGSNEKLFF.

This chain connects TRBV7-9 to TRBJ1-6; D is unclear. V was trimmed by 3 bases and J by 12 bases, leaving 12 bases between them. Germline V gives CDR1 SEHNR, CDR2 FQNEAQ (reference sequence). This CDR3 contains 13 residues. CDR3 nucleotide sequence: TGTGCCAGCAGCTTTTTTGAGAGCGGACCCCTCCACTTT. Amino acid sequence: CASSFFESGPLHF. The variable domain in full, completed from reference TRBV7-9 and TRBJ1-6, reads DTGVSQNPRHKITKRGQNVTFRCDPISEHNRLYWYRQTLGQGPEFLTYFQNEAQLEKSRLLSDRFSAERPKGSFSTLEIQRTEQGDSAMYLCASSFFESGPLHFGNGTRLTVT.

Many counts were recorded for this clone. The chain carries TRBV27 and TRBJ2-2; 7 bases agree with TRBD1. The V gene end was trimmed by 5 bases and the J gene end by 4 bases; junction bases not matched to a gene: 7. Germline CDR1 is MNHEY and CDR2 is SMNVEV (reference sequence). The CDR3 runs 15 residues. This CDR3 reads CASSLRDSPTGELFF. In nucleotides, the CDR3 is TGTGCCAGCAGTCTTCGGGACAGCCCCACCGGGGAGCTGTTTTTT.